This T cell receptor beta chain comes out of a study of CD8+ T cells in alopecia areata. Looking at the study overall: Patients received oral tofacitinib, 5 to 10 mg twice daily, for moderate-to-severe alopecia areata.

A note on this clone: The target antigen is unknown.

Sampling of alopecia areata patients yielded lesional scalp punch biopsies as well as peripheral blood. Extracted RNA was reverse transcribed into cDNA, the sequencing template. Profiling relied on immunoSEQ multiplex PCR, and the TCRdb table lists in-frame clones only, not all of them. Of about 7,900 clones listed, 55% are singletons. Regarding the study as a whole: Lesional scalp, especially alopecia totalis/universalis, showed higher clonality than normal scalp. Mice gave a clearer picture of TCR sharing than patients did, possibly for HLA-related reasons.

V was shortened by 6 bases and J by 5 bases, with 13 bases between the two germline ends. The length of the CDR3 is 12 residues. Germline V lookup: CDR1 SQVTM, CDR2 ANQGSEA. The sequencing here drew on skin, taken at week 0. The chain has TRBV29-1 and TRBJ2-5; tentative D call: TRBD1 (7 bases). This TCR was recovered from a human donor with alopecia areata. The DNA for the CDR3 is TGCAGCGTGGAGACAGGGACTGAGACCCAGTACTTC. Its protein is CSVETGTETQYF.